This T cell receptor (beta chain) originates from a study of blood T cell repertoires in COVID-19. The method was immunoSEQ multiplex PCR; TCRdb's version includes in-frame clones alone and lacks a portion of them. The table records 200,000 to 250,000 clones, around 83% of them present only once. Germline CDR1 reads SGHNT; CDR2 reads YENEEA. There are 14 residues in the CDR3. Trimming left V 1 base short and J 3 bases short, with 9 bases between. The genes are TRBV11-3 and TRBJ2-5; possibly TRBD2 for D (5 bases). Sample: peripheral blood. The origin of this receptor is a woman aged 45-65 years with acute or convalescent COVID-19. CDR3 sequence: CASSLGPEEETQYF. CDR3 DNA: TGTGCCAGCAGCTTAGGTCCGGAGGAAGAGACCCAGTACTTC.